A selection of T cell receptor beta chains follows, all from one sample in a study of blood T cell repertoires in COVID-19. Method: immunoSEQ multiplex PCR; TCRdb's copy keeps in-frame clones and lacks some. The sample includes roughly 55,000 clones, 75% to 95% seen only once; the top ten take approximately 15%. The sequenced sample was peripheral blood. The source is a human donor with active COVID-19. The donor label of this sample is uncertain. Each CDR3 is given with its conserved first and last residue.

TRBJ2-7 | TRBV28 | CASQGLGRYEQYF
TRBJ2-2 | TRBV10-3 | CAIHRGGITGELFF
TRBJ2-7 | TRBV6-5 | CASNRGGHYEQYF
TRBJ2-1 | TRBV6-5 | CASRGTYNEQFF
TRBJ2-2 | TRBV18 | CASSPGQGVTGELFF
TRBJ1-5 | TRBV7-2 | CASSPGQPSNQPQHF
TRBJ1-5 | TRBV15 | CATSRDPGQPQHF
TRBJ1-1 | TRBV5-6 | CATNRGTEAFF
TRBJ2-2 | TRBV18 | CASSLQGPRNTGELFF
TRBJ2-7 | TRBV4-1 | CASSQSGQYEQYF
TRBJ1-2 | TRBV7-9 | CASSFRGSNYGYTF
TRBJ2-4 | TRBV9 | CASSVEGDGKNIQYF
TRBJ2-7 | TRBV9 | CASSVGTGATYEQYF
TRBJ2-1 | TRBV12-5 | CASGPGTADVDEQFF
TRBJ2-2 | TRBV27 | CASSLWASANTGELFF
TRBJ2-7 | TRBV28 | CASSWRDLPNSYEQYF
TRBJ1-5 | TRBV5-4 | CASSWGGDDQPQHF
TRBJ1-1 | TRBV24-1 | CATSDAENTEAFF
TRBJ2-1 | TRBV19 | CASSIRQGYEQFF
TRBJ2-5 | TRBV2 | CASSEQGSGRQETQYF
TRBJ1-1 | TRBV14 | CASSQDRLNTEAFF
TRBJ2-3 | TRBV19 | CASSLWLAGASTDTQYF
TRBJ2-1 | TRBV5-1 | CASSLGSTGGRYNEQFF
TRBJ2-7 | TRBV2 | CASGLAPEQYF
TRBJ1-1 | TRBV18 | CASSRDRINTEAFF
TRBJ2-7 | TRBV7-8 | CASSLERSSYEQYF
TRBJ1-2 | TRBV11-2 | CASSLDLGLYGYTF
TRBJ2-7 | TRBV5-6 | CASSTRQGTYEQYF
TRBJ1-3 | TRBV23-1 | CASSHELGDFSGNTIYF
TRBJ1-2 | TRBV25-1 | CASTFTGPGNYGYTF
TRBJ2-3 | TRBV24-1 | CATSPGQGAGTQYF
TRBJ2-7 | TRBV7-6 | CASSSQAGGSYEQYF
TRBJ2-1 | TRBV28 | CASSDRVSEQFF
TRBJ1-1 | TRBV6-2/TRBV6-3 | CASSYASLNTEAFF
TRBJ1-1 | TRBV5-5 | CASSSGTRGTEAFF
TRBJ2-6 | TRBV24-1 | CATSDPPLTGYISGANVLTF
TRBJ2-1 | TRBV9 | CASSPRADPYNEQFF
TRBJ1-2 | TRBV11-2 | CASSSLNWADGYTF
TRBJ2-3 | TRBV7-9 | CASSSGEGILKDTQYF
TRBJ2-5 | TRBV9 | CASSGGTLGWPQETQYF
TRBJ2-1 | TRBV7-6 | CASSSPLAGGNEQFF
TRBJ1-1 | TRBV28 | CAATGDGGEAFF
TRBJ2-1 | TRBV6-2/TRBV6-3 | CASSWARQVQGGWYEQFF
TRBJ2-7 | TRBV5-1 | CASSLLSRGSSYEQYF
TRBJ1-2 | TRBV5-4 | CASSMVDRDNYGYTF
TRBJ2-2 | TRBV4-3 | CASSHASGANTGELFF
TRBJ2-1 | TRBV10-3 | CAISGLAGYNEQFF
TRBJ1-1 | TRBV6-5 | CASSYSSWGDLGAFF
TRBJ2-5 | TRBV5-5 | CASSLEDIFQETQYF
TRBJ1-1 | TRBV6-2/TRBV6-3 | CASSYRTGEVGTEAFF
TRBJ1-3 | TRBV11-2 | CASSLDPRGQLSNTIYF
TRBJ2-2 | TRBV9 | CASGTGGAYGELFF
TRBJ1-2 | TRBV7-2 | CASSYRGQGYGYTF
TRBJ1-5 | TRBV19 | CASSIRSPGESNQPQHF
TRBJ2-3 | TRBV15 | CATSRRGTPDTQYF
TRBJ2-1 | TRBV7-9 | CASLNRDSYNEQFF
TRBJ2-1 | TRBV19 | CASTPTGGPGYNEQFF
TRBJ2-3 | TRBV5-1 | CASSGTGDTDTQYF
TRBJ2-3 | TRBV29-1 | CSVVLAGGNSSTDTQYF